The table lists the clone carrying this T cell receptor (beta chain) with a few counts. Its antigen is unidentified. The source of the sample is a study of blood T cells in healthy people across ages. Study conclusions and caveats: Investigators treated diversity estimates from one million T cells as underestimates.

This CDR3 is built from 12 residues. Trimming left V 4 bases short and J 7 bases short, with 13 bases between. CDR1 is SQVTM and CDR2 is ANQGSEA in the germline V gene. Combining a sample-barcoded 5' primer with a J-beta primer mix, a second PCR ran for about 6 to 11 cycles. Template switching added a 12-random-nucleotide identifier to every cDNA molecule. TCRdb re-called the 5' RACE reads with MiXCR, one entry per CDR3 protein. The sample gives around 2 million distinct CDR3 sequences, 30% to 40% of which show up once; more than 20% is in the top ten. The authors extracted at least 5 micrograms of total RNA per sample.

The sequenced material came from blood. The sequence derives from a human donor in good health. The rearrangement links TRBV29-1 to TRBJ1-2; weak D call: TRBD1 (5 bases). The CDR3 reads CSVGQPGGGYTF. The CDR3 region has the DNA TGCAGCGTTGGACAGCCCGGGGGTGGCTACACCTTC. The variable domain in full, with the rest retrieved from reference TRBV29-1 and TRBJ1-2, is SAVISQKPSRDICQRGTSLTIQCQVDSQVTMMFWYRQQPGQSLTLIATANQGSEATYESGFVIDKFPISRPNLTFSTLTVSNMSPEDSSIYLCSVGQPGGGYTFGSGTRLTVV.